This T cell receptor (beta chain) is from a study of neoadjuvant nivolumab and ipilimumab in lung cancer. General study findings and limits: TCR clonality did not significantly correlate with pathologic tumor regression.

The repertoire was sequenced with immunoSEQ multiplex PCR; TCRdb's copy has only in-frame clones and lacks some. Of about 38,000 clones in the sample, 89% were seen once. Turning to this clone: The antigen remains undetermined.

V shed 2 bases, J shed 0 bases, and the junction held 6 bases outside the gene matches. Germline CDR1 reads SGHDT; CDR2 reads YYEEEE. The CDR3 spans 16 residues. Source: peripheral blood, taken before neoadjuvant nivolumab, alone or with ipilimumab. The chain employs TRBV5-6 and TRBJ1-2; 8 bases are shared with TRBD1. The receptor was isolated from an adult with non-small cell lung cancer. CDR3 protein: CASSFRTGTTNYGYTF. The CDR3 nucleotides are TGTGCCAGCAGCTTCCGGACAGGGACAACTAACTATGGCTACACCTTC.